Shown below are 32 T cell receptor beta chains from a single sample sequenced in a study of blood T cells in healthy people across ages. Then a second PCR, running about 6 to 11 cycles, was carried out with a sample-barcoded 5' primer and a J-beta primer mix. MiXCR was run by TCRdb on the 5' RACE reads, yielding one entry per CDR3 protein. The sample contains about 570,000 distinct CDR3 sequences, 27% of which appear only once. The sequenced sample was blood. These receptors were obtained from a woman in her sixties or seventies in good health.

On this clonotype: Likely a read error: the CDR3 ends without its conserved phenylalanine or tryptophan. The gene calls are TRBV3-1 and TRBJ1-1, with 9 bases that match TRBD1. From germline, CDR1 is LGHDT and CDR2 YNNKEL (reference sequence). CDR3 length: 14 amino acids. The V segment lost 5 bases and the J segment 7 bases; nucleotides outside the gene matches: 8. DNA of the CDR3: TGTGCCAGCAGCGCATACAGGGGGCTTGGTGAAGCTTTCCTT. Protein: CASSAYRGLGEAFL.

The chain is built from TRBV7-8 and TRBJ1-1; a weak D match, TRBD1 (6 bases). The germline gives CDR1 SGHVS, CDR2 FQNEAQ. The V gene lost 4 bases and the J gene lost 5 bases, with 11 bases spanning the gap. The CDR3 runs to 13 residues. The CDR3 nucleotides read TGTGCCAGCAGCTACCCAGGGGTGACTGAAGCTTTCTTT. Translation: CASSYPGVTEAFF. Full variable domain (outside the CDR3, taken from reference TRBV7-8 and TRBJ1-1): GAGVSQSPRYKVAKRGQDVALRCDPISGHVSLFWYQQALGQGPEFLTYFQNEAQLDKSGLPSDRFFAERPEGSVSTLKIQRTQQEDSAVYLCASSYPGVTEAFFGQGTRLTVV.

The J gene is TRBJ2-5, the V gene TRBV7-8; 7 bases are a match to TRBD2. Matching the DNA end better, TRBJ2-7 makes the J call doubtful. The CDR3 runs to 15 residues. Germline V CDR1 and CDR2: SGHVS, FQNEAQ. The CDR3 DNA follows: TGTGCCAGCAGCTTAGAAGTGGGAGGGGACTACGAGCAGTACTTC. The encoded protein is CASSLEVGGDYEQYF.

CDR3 sequence: CASRPSRVAGTEAFF. CDR3 bases: TGTGCCAGCAGACCCTCCAGGGTTGCGGGCACTGAAGCTTTCTTT. The genes are TRBV25-1 and TRBJ1-1; D possibly corresponds to TRBD1 (5 bases). The CDR3 contains 15 residues. With 6 bases removed from V and 4 bases from J, the gap between germline ends came to 18 bases. Germline CDR1 is MGHDK and CDR2 is SYGVNS.

The chain has TRBV10-3 and TRBJ2-3; D is possibly TRBD2 (6 bases). The CDR3 loop spans 15 amino acids. From germline, CDR1 is ENHRY and CDR2 SYGVKD. The ends were cut back, 3 bases at V and 13 bases at J, with 23 bases in the middle. The CDR3 reads CAISDDQDLRGSEYF. CDR3 DNA: TGTGCCATCAGTGACGACCAGGACTTGCGGGGTTCGGAGTATTTT.

The chain couples TRBV7-2 to TRBJ2-4; possibly TRBD1 for D (6 bases). The CDR3 spans 16 residues. Trimming shortened V by 6 bases and J by 15 bases, and 30 bases separated the two germline ends. Germline V gene data show CDR1 as SGHTA and CDR2 as FQGNSA. Here the CDR3 reads CASSSTGNSVKNTPYF. CDR3 nucleotides: TGTGCCAGCAGTTCAACAGGGAACTCAGTCAAAAACACTCCGTACTTC. Supplemented by reference TRBV7-2 and TRBJ2-4, the full variable domain reads GAGVSQSPSNKVTEKGKDVELRCDPISGHTALYWYRQSLGQGLEFLIYFQGNSAPDKSGLPSDRFSAERTGGSVSTLTIQRTQQEDSAVYLCASSSTGNSVKNTPYFGAGTRLSVL.

This chain connects TRBV5-1 to TRBJ2-3; perhaps TRBD1 as D (6 bases). V dropped 4 bases and J dropped 5 bases, with 17 bases sitting between them. The CDR3 runs to 15 residues. The V gene's germline CDR1 is SGHRS and CDR2 YFSETQ. In DNA, the CDR3 is TGCGCCAGCAGCAAGGACAGTCTCGAGGTAGATACGCAGTATTTT. Its protein product is CASSKDSLEVDTQYF.

The rearrangement links TRBV7-8 to TRBJ1-2; 7 bases are a match to TRBD1. The junction had 6 bases not matched to a gene; V was cut back by 7 bases and J by 4 bases. Looked up from germline, CDR1 is SGHVS and CDR2 is FQNEAQ. CDR3 length: 13 amino acids. The CDR3 bases are TGTGCCAGCACCCTGGGACAGTTCTATGGCTACACCTTC. It specifies CASTLGQFYGYTF.

On this clonotype itself: Relative to the germline gene, one junction end is altered; a read error may explain this. The chain has TRBV7-3 and TRBJ2-7, with D perhaps matching TRBD1 or TRBD2 (5 bases each). CDR1 and CDR2 from the germline V gene are SGHTA and FQGTGA. This CDR3 has 18 residues. CDR3: CVSSLLSPVSGTTYEQYF. The CDR3 DNA sequence: TGTGTCAGCAGCTTACTATCCCCTGTATCCGGGACGACCTACGAGCAGTACTTC.

The rearrangement joins TRBV4-2 to TRBJ1-2; TRBD1 matches at 9 bases. CDR3 length: 18 amino acids. Germline-derived CDR1 and CDR2 are LGHNA and YNFKEQ. V shed 3 bases and J 6 bases; nucleotides not matched to a gene: 17. This CDR3 is CASSHKTARDRDVDGYTF. The CDR3 DNA follows: TGTGCCAGCAGCCACAAAACCGCTCGGGACAGGGATGTCGATGGCTACACCTTC.

This clonotype occurred a few times. This rearrangement joins TRBV14 to TRBJ2-3; the D is unclear. Per germline, CDR1 SGHDN and CDR2 FVKESK. Trimming took 4 bases from V and 6 from J, leaving 8 bases between them. The CDR3 consists of 12 residues. Here the CDR3 DNA reads TGTGCCAGCAGCCCTTATCCGGATACGCAGTATTTT. It translates to CASSPYPDTQYF.

The chain recombines TRBV20-1 with TRBJ2-1, with D perhaps TRBD2 (5 bases). V was shortened by 6 bases and J by 1 base, with 22 bases between the two germline ends. The CDR3 loop spans 17 amino acids. Germline V CDR1 and CDR2: DFQATT, SNEGSKA (reference sequence). CDR3 in DNA: TGCAGTGCCCTTGGAGGCGTGGCTGGACCTTCCTACAATGAGCAGTTCTTC. It translates to CSALGGVAGPSYNEQFF.

The chain combines TRBV27 with TRBJ2-6, with D unclear. Germline CDR1 and CDR2: MNHEY and SMNVEV (reference sequence). V lost 10 bases to trimming and J lost 0 bases, with 13 bases between them. CDR3 length: 15 residues. CDR3 DNA sequence: TGTGCCAACCAAAGGGCCTTCTCTGGGGCCAACGTCCTGACTTTC. Its protein is CANQRAFSGANVLTF.

This clonotype was observed a handful of times. The chain uses TRBV7-8 and TRBJ1-5, with TRBD1 matching 7 bases. V lost 5 bases to trimming and J lost 4 bases; unmatched junction nucleotides: 8. Per the germline V gene, CDR1 is SGHVS and CDR2 is FQNEAQ. The CDR3 covers 15 residues. The CDR3 region has the DNA TGTGCCAGCAGCCGTGGGACAGCTCGAAATCAGCCCCAGCATTTT. Residues: CASSRGTARNQPQHF.

The rearrangement uses TRBV10-3 and TRBJ1-1; TRBD1 might be the D (5 bases). Trimming took off 4 bases at V and 4 bases at J, with 13 bases between the two ends. Germline CDR1 ENHRY, CDR2 SYGVKD. This CDR3 is built from 14 residues. CDR3 nucleotides: TGTGCCATCAGTGTGGGAGGGGAAACCACTGAAGCTTTCTTT. As protein: CAISVGGETTEAFF.

A few counts support this clonotype. The chain links TRBV7-2 to TRBJ2-5, with 10 bases that match TRBD2. The J call may be incorrect, as the DNA end agrees better with TRBJ2-7. This CDR3 spans 14 amino acids. Germline CDR1 SGHTA, CDR2 FQGNSA. CDR3 DNA: TGTGCCAGCAGCCTCCTAGCGGGGGCCTACGAGCAGTACTTC. It yields the protein CASSLLAGAYEQYF.

J is TRBJ2-2 and V is TRBV7-6; TRBD2 aligns across 15 bases. CDR3 size: 19 residues. CDR1 and CDR2 (germline): SGHVS, FNYEAQ. V shed 5 bases and J 1 base; nucleotides not matched to a gene: 8. The chain's CDR3 is CASSPLLGLAGGNTGELFF. The CDR3 DNA reads TGTGCCAGCAGCCCCCTCCTGGGACTAGCGGGGGGGAACACCGGGGAGCTGTTTTTT.

The genes are TRBV20-1 and TRBJ2-7; D is unresolved. Germline V CDR1 and CDR2: DFQATT, SNEGSKA (reference sequence). The CDR3 runs to 12 residues. V shed 4 bases and J shed 2 bases, with 9 bases lying between them. The DNA for the CDR3 is TGCAGTGCTACTGACGGACCCTACGAGCAGTACTTC. Translation gives CSATDGPYEQYF.

This chain links TRBV5-1 with TRBJ1-6; maybe TRBD1 (6 bases). The germline V gene has CDR1 SGHRS and CDR2 YFSETQ. The CDR3 spans 15 residues. Trimming left V 4 bases short and J 7 bases short, with 15 bases between. Here the CDR3 reads CASSVQGAWNSPLHF. The DNA of the CDR3 is TGCGCCAGCAGCGTACAGGGTGCGTGGAATTCACCCCTCCACTTT.

This sequence joins TRBV12-3 or TRBV12-4 and TRBJ1-1; 7 bases match TRBD1. This CDR3 is built from 15 residues. V dropped 2 bases and J dropped 2; count of bases not matched to a gene: 5. CDR3 amino acids: CASSLRAGGNTEAFF. The CDR3, as DNA: TGTGCCAGCAGTTTACGGGCAGGGGGAAACACTGAAGCTTTCTTT.

This clonotype appeared many times. This chain joins TRBV18 and TRBJ1-1, with D possibly matching TRBD1 (5 bases). Looked up from germline, CDR1 is KGHSH and CDR2 is LQKENI. The V and J ends lost 3 bases and 5 bases respectively, with 10 bases between them. The CDR3 loop spans 13 amino acids. CDR3 sequence (DNA): TGTGCCAGCTCACCCTCAGGGCTGACTGAAGCTTTCTTT. Translation: CASSPSGLTEAFF.

About this clonotype itself: This may come from a read error, since a much larger clone is one base off. CDR3 in amino acids: CAGSLNTAGGELFF. Here the CDR3 DNA reads TGTGCCGGCAGTTTAAATACGGCGGGCGGGGAGCTGTTTTTT. The gene calls are TRBV27 and TRBJ2-2; D perhaps matches TRBD2 (5 bases). The CDR3 loop spans 14 amino acids. CDR1 is MNHEY and CDR2 is SMNVEV in the germline V gene (reference sequence).

V and J are TRBV7-9 and TRBJ2-4; D may be TRBD1 (6 bases). Germline V gene sequence: CDR1 SEHNR, CDR2 FQNEAQ (reference sequence). The CDR3 covers 15 residues. Trimming cost V 6 bases and J 8 bases, with 20 bases left between them. The CDR3: CASSYPGTFIDIQYF. The CDR3 bases are TGTGCCAGCAGTTACCCTGGGACATTCATAGACATTCAGTACTTC.

V is TRBV29-1 and J is TRBJ2-3; 7 bases map to TRBD1. The CDR3 is made up of 14 amino acids. The V gene's germline CDR1 is SQVTM and CDR2 ANQGSEA. V dropped 8 bases and J dropped 2; count of bases not matched to a gene: 10. The CDR3 bases are TGCAGCCTTTCGGACAGGTTATTCACAGATACGCAGTATTTT. This sequence encodes CSLSDRLFTDTQYF.

About this clonotype: One junction end disagrees with the germline gene, perhaps due to a read error. This chain connects TRBV12-3 or TRBV12-4 to TRBJ2-1; 14 nucleotides match TRBD2. CDR3 length equals 17 residues. In nucleotides, the CDR3 is TGTGCCAGCAGCCCGACTAGCGGGGGGGCAGGCTACAATCAGCAGTTCTTC. It is translated as CASSPTSGGAGYNQQFF.

The rearrangement joins TRBV7-2 to TRBJ2-4; D perhaps matches TRBD1 (5 bases). The CDR3 is 14 residues long. CDR1 and CDR2 from the germline V gene are SGHTA and FQGNSA. Trimming removed 1 base at V and 9 bases at J, with 13 bases between. Here the CDR3 DNA reads TGTGCCAGCAGCTTAGAGGTGGGGCGTCCCATTCAGTACTTC. The encoded protein is CASSLEVGRPIQYF.

With regard to this clonotype: The germline gene is not matched at one end of the junction; a read error may be the cause. The J gene is TRBJ1-4, the V gene TRBV7-9, with D possibly being TRBD1 (5 bases). This CDR3 has 14 residues. CDR1 is SEHNR, CDR2 FQNEAQ, per germline (reference sequence). The CDR3 DNA reads TGTGCCAGCCGTAGGGGAGGAACTAATGAAAAACCGTTTTTT. This translates into CASRRGGTNEKPFF.

The chain carries TRBV29-1 and TRBJ2-7; D may be TRBD1 (5 bases). The CDR3 has 13 amino acids. Germline values: CDR1 SQVTM, CDR2 ANQGSEA. The V gene lost 1 base and the J gene lost 5 bases, with 12 bases spanning the gap. CDR3 protein: CSVEVQGPDEQYF. In nucleotides, the CDR3 is TGCAGCGTTGAAGTCCAGGGTCCCGACGAGCAGTACTTC.

The sample holds a few counts of this clonotype. The rearrangement uses TRBV3-1 and TRBJ2-1, with D perhaps TRBD2 (6 bases). Trimming removed 2 bases from V and 7 bases from J, with 12 bases in between. The length of the CDR3 is 14 residues. Germline lookup yields CDR1 LGHDT and CDR2 YNNKEL (reference sequence). CDR3 sequence (DNA): TGTGCCAGCAGCCAAATGGGACGGGGGAATGAGCAGTTCTTC. Translation: CASSQMGRGNEQFF.

V and J are TRBV7-3 and TRBJ2-2; 10 nucleotides match TRBD2. The trim removed 3 bases at V and 3 bases at J, leaving 4 bases unmatched. The V gene's germline CDR1 is SGHTA and CDR2 FQGTGA. The CDR3 consists of 16 residues. The CDR3 coding sequence is TGTGCCAGCAGCTTCTCTAGCGGGGGTTACACCGGGGAGCTGTTTTTT. Amino acid sequence: CASSFSSGGYTGELFF. Complete variable domain (other parts from reference TRBV7-3 and TRBJ2-2): GAGVSQTPSNKVTEKGKYVELRCDPISGHTALYWYRQSLGQGPEFLIYFQGTGAADDSGLPNDRFFAVRPEGSVSTLKIQRTERGDSAVYLCASSFSSGGYTGELFFGEGSRLTVL.

The V and J genes are TRBV5-1 and TRBJ2-1; D gene uncertain. Germline V CDR1 and CDR2: SGHRS, YFSETQ. This CDR3 is 16 amino acids long. V dropped 0 bases and J dropped 0 bases, with 10 bases sitting between them. CDR3 in DNA: TGCGCCAGCAGCTTGGGAAGCGCCAGCTCCTACAATGAGCAGTTCTTC. Encoded protein: CASSLGSASSYNEQFF. The whole variable domain, filled in from reference TRBV5-1 and TRBJ2-1, reads KAGVTQTPRYLIKTRGQQVTLSCSPISGHRSVSWYQQTPGQGLQFLFEYFSETQRNKGNFPGRFSGRQFSNSRSEMNVSTLELGDSALYLCASSLGSASSYNEQFFGPGTRLTVL.

This rearrangement joins TRBV29-1 to TRBJ2-7; D perhaps matches TRBD1 (6 bases). Looked up from germline, CDR1 is SQVTM and CDR2 is ANQGSEA. There are 15 residues in the CDR3. V gave up 5 bases and J gave up 4 bases, with 21 bases separating them. In DNA form, the CDR3 reads TGCAGCGTTCGCTACAGGGAGAGGTCTGGGTACGAGCAGTACTTC. Its protein is CSVRYRERSGYEQYF.